This TCR beta chain emerged from a study of T cell responses to AZD1222 COVID-19 vaccine. The repertoire was sequenced with immunoSEQ multiplex PCR; TCRdb's copy has only in-frame clones and lacks some. This table has 80,000 or so clones, about 80% appearing once. This clone was observed once. Its antigen is unknown. General study results and limits: Nearly half of unique spike-specific TCRs reportedly avoided B.1.351 and B.1.1.7 mutated regions. Two AZD1222 doses significantly raised spike-specific TCR breadth and depth over controls. Samples come after the peak T cell response, not at day 14. With dominance at 160-218 and 743-854, vaccine-associated CD4 TCRs spanned spike.

This clonotype was obtained from an adult who received the MenACWY meningococcal vaccine as a control. The specimen comprised peripheral blood, sampled 28 days after the second dose of the MenACWY control vaccine.

This CDR3 reads CATSRAASGSYEQYF. The CDR3 bases are TGTGCCACCAGCAGAGCGGCTAGCGGGAGCTACGAGCAGTACTTC. The chain links TRBV15 to TRBJ2-7; TRBD2 agrees at 10 bases. The germline gives CDR1 LNHNV, CDR2 YYDKDF (reference sequence). This CDR3 spans 15 amino acids. The junction had 3 bases not matched to a gene; V was cut back by 1 base and J by 3 bases.